Presented here are 21 T cell receptor beta chains from one specimen sequenced in a study of control samples from healthy donors and cancer patients. Measured with immunoSEQ multiplex PCR; TCRdb has only the in-frame clones, and not every one. This sample has 95,000 to 110,000 clones, with 80% to 90% found just once. Sequenced material: PBMCs. Receptors were obtained from a man aged 60-69 years with lung cancer.

V is TRBV2 and J is TRBJ1-2; TRBD1 is a possible D gene (5 bases). The CDR3 consists of 12 residues. Trimming pared 3 bases from V and 8 bases from J, leaving 10 bases between. Germline CDR1 and CDR2: SNHLY and FYNNEI. The CDR3 coding sequence is TGTGCCAGCAGTGACAGGGTTTGGGGCTACACCTTC. Translating gives CASSDRVWGYTF.

This sequence joins TRBV5-3 and TRBJ2-6; 7 bases are a match to TRBD1. TRBV5-3 counts as an open reading frame of uncertain function. This CDR3 is built from 21 residues. V lost 4 bases, J lost 0 bases, and 19 bases stayed unmatched. The CDR3 nucleotides read TGTGCCAGAAGCAGATTTTCAGGACAGGCAAACCTCCTCTCTGGGGCCAACGTCCTGACTTTC. As protein: CARSRFSGQANLLSGANVLTF.

The rearrangement joins TRBV18 to TRBJ1-2; D uncertain. The CDR3 length is 15 residues. With 0 bases removed from V and 2 bases from J, the gap between germline ends came to 10 bases. The germline V gene encodes CDR1 KGHSH and CDR2 LQKENI. CDR3 coding DNA: TGTGCCAGCTCACCACCTAGTATGGGAAACTATGGCTACACCTTC. Its translation is CASSPPSMGNYGYTF.

The chain recombines TRBV6-5 with TRBJ2-7; D is perhaps TRBD2 (6 bases). With 1 base removed from V and 4 bases from J, the gap between germline ends came to 11 bases. Germline V lookup: CDR1 MNHEY, CDR2 SVGAGI. The CDR3 is 14 residues long. This chain's CDR3 is CASSYLAGTYEQYF. The CDR3 nucleotides are TGTGCCAGCAGTTACTTAGCCGGGACTTACGAGCAGTACTTC.

The chain employs TRBV6-5 and TRBJ1-1; 8 bases agree with TRBD1. The CDR3 contains 13 residues. The germline V gene has CDR1 MNHEY and CDR2 SVGAGI. V trimming: 6 bases; J trimming: 4 bases; junction bases outside the gene matches: 4. The CDR3 DNA reads as TGTGCCAGCAGGGACAGGGAGGCCACTGAAGCTTTCTTT. Translated: CASRDREATEAFF.

The chain recombines TRBV29-1 with TRBJ2-7; D may correspond to TRBD1 or TRBD2 (5 bases each). CDR3 length: 14 residues. Germline CDR1 and CDR2: SQVTM and ANQGSEA. Trimming left V 7 bases short and J 1 base short, with 17 bases between. The CDR3 nucleotides read TGCAGCGCCGCCCCTCAGGGCGGGTCCTACGAGCAGTACTTC. Its protein is CSAAPQGGSYEQYF.

This chain links TRBV6-5 with TRBJ1-1; weak D call: TRBD1 (6 bases). The CDR3 has 15 residues. V lost 6 bases, J lost 1 base, and 15 bases lay in between. The V gene's germline CDR1 is MNHEY and CDR2 SVGAGI. This CDR3 is CASSYTGTSNTEAFF. CDR3 coding DNA: TGTGCCAGCAGCTATACCGGGACATCGAACACTGAAGCTTTCTTT.

The V gene is TRBV7-2, the J gene TRBJ1-2; no clear D. The CDR3 totals 15 residues. CDR1 SGHTA and CDR2 FQGNSA come from the germline V gene. With 2 bases removed from V and 7 bases from J, the gap between germline ends came to 17 bases. The CDR3 nucleotides are TGTGCCAGCAGCTTACCCAACCTTCGAGGTGGTGGCTACACCTTC. Amino acids: CASSLPNLRGGGYTF.

This chain links TRBV9 with TRBJ1-2; tentatively, D is TRBD1 (5 bases). Trimming removed 0 bases at V and 5 bases at J, with 8 bases between. From germline, CDR1 is SGDLS and CDR2 YYNGEE. There are 13 residues in the CDR3. Written as DNA, the CDR3 is TGTGCCAGCAGCGTAGAGGGACTGTATGGCTACACCTTC. As protein: CASSVEGLYGYTF.

The chain has TRBV6-2 or TRBV6-3 and TRBJ1-2; D unclear. The CDR3 is 13 residues long. CDR1 and CDR2 (germline): MNHEY, SVGEGT. Trimming took 0 bases from V and 6 from J, leaving 8 bases between them. CDR3 DNA sequence: TGTGCCAGCAGTTACTCGTCCGGGAATGGCTACACCTTC. Translated, it gives CASSYSSGNGYTF.

The rearrangement uses TRBV27 and TRBJ1-2; D unresolved. Germline CDR1 MNHEY, CDR2 SMNVEV (reference sequence). The V gene lost 2 bases and the J gene lost 4 bases, with 14 bases spanning the gap. The CDR3 totals 15 residues. The CDR3 nucleotides read TGTGCCAGCAGTTTACGCCAACAGAGCCCCTATGGCTACACCTTC. As protein: CASSLRQQSPYGYTF.

The chain has TRBV3-1 (or the pseudogene TRBV3-2) and TRBJ2-5; 9 bases agree with TRBD1. CDR3 length equals 15 residues. Germline trimming cut 5 bases from V and 5 bases from J; bases unmatched to any gene: 9. The V gene's germline CDR1 is LGHDT and CDR2 YNNKEL (reference sequence). The CDR3, as DNA: TGTGCCAGCAGCTACGACAGGGGGACGAGGGAGACCCAGTACTTC. Encoded protein: CASSYDRGTRETQYF.

The rearrangement joins TRBV20-1 to TRBJ1-2; D not resolved. Germline V gives CDR1 DFQATT, CDR2 SNEGSKA (reference sequence). The CDR3 extends over 9 amino acids. Trimming removed 6 bases from V and 8 bases from J, with 7 bases in between. CDR3 DNA sequence: TGCAGTGCCCCCCCAGGCTACACCTTC. Its translation: CSAPPGYTF.

The chain carries TRBV5-1 and TRBJ2-1; maybe TRBD1 (6 bases). Germline assignment: CDR1 SGHRS and CDR2 YFSETQ. The CDR3 is 16 residues long. Trimming removed 0 bases at V and 5 bases at J, with 15 bases between. CDR3 sequence: CASSLASTGRNNEQFF. Written as DNA, the CDR3 is TGCGCCAGCAGCTTGGCCAGCACAGGGCGAAACAATGAGCAGTTCTTC.

The V gene is TRBV9, the J gene TRBJ1-1; perhaps TRBD1 as D (5 bases). V lost 3 bases, J lost 6 bases, and 18 bases lay in between. The CDR3 is made up of 15 amino acids. Germline assignment: CDR1 SGDLS and CDR2 YYNGEE. CDR3 amino acids: CASSADGGGGAEAFF. Here the CDR3 DNA reads TGTGCCAGCAGCGCTGACGGCGGCGGGGGGGCTGAAGCTTTCTTT. The full variable domain, its missing parts supplied by reference TRBV9 and TRBJ1-1, is DSGVTQTPKHLITATGQRVTLRCSPRSGDLSVYWYQQSLDQGLQFLIQYYNGEERAKGNILERFSAQQFPDLHSELNLSSLELGDSALYFCASSADGGGGAEAFFGQGTRLTVV.

V gene TRBV7-9 combines with J gene TRBJ2-7, with 7 bases matching TRBD1. The germline V gene has CDR1 SEHNR and CDR2 FQNEAQ (reference sequence). The CDR3 has 14 amino acids. J gave up 7 bases and V 5 bases, and 11 bases lay outside the gene matches. The DNA of the CDR3 is TGTGCCAGCAGCCACGAAAAAAGACAGGGTGAGCAGTACTTC. Amino acids: CASSHEKRQGEQYF.

The genes are TRBV24-1 and TRBJ2-2, with 9 bases identical to TRBD1. The CDR3 is 15 amino acids. V shed 9 bases, J shed 1 base, and the junction held 5 bases outside the gene matches. In germline, CDR1 is KGHDR, CDR2 SFDVKD. The CDR3 DNA reads TGTGCCACCCGGCCGGGACAGGGGAACACCGGGGAGCTGTTTTTT. It translates to CATRPGQGNTGELFF.

The gene calls are TRBV5-1 and TRBJ2-5; D call uncertain. V was cut by 3 bases and J by 1 base, with 10 bases left in between. CDR1 is SGHRS, CDR2 YFSETQ, per germline. The CDR3 loop spans 14 amino acids. CDR3 loop: CASSSPEGQETQYF. Written as DNA, the CDR3 is TGCGCCAGCAGCTCACCGGAAGGCCAAGAGACCCAGTACTTC.

The chain couples TRBV6-5 to TRBJ2-7; D is unresolved. Deletions cut 8 bases from V and 6 bases from J, with 8 bases between. The CDR3 extends over 10 amino acids. In germline, CDR1 is MNHEY, CDR2 SVGAGI. The CDR3 region has the DNA TGTGCCAGCTGGACCGTCGAGCAGTACTTC. Translating gives CASWTVEQYF.

V usage is TRBV7-9 and J usage is TRBJ1-1, with D possibly matching TRBD1 (5 bases). The germline gives CDR1 SEHNR, CDR2 FQNEAQ (reference sequence). The V end was cut by 2 bases, the J end by 0 bases, with 7 bases between. This CDR3 contains 14 residues. The DNA of the CDR3 is TGTGCCAGCAGCTTACAGGGTGTGAACACTGAAGCTTTCTTT. Its protein is CASSLQGVNTEAFF.

The chain is built from TRBV12-5 and TRBJ2-1, with D perhaps matching TRBD2 (6 bases). V was trimmed by 6 bases and J by 2 bases, leaving 26 bases between them. CDR1 and CDR2 (germline): LGHNT, FRNRAP. CDR3 length: 19 amino acids. The CDR3 DNA reads TGTGCTAGTGGCCACACCCAAGACGGGACTGTAGGGACCTACAATGAGCAGTTCTTC. Translation gives CASGHTQDGTVGTYNEQFF.